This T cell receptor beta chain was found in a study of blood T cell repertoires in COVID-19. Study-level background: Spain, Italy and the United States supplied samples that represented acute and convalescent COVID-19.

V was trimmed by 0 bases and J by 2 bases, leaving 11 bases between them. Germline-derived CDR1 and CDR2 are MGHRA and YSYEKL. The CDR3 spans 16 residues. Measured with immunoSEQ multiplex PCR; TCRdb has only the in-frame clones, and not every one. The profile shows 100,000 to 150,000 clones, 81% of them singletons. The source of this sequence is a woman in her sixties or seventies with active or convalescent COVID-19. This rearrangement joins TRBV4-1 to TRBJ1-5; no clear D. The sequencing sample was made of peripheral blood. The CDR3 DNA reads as TGCGCCAGCAGCCAAGATGGCGGGATAGGCAATCAGCCCCAGCATTTT. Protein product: CASSQDGGIGNQPQHF.